This T cell receptor (beta chain) was sequenced in a study of monozygotic twins with inflammatory bowel disease. Study results and limitations: IBD patients shared fewer clonotypes with others than healthy twins, especially with disease activity.

Comments on this clonotype: As yet, its antigen is unknown.

UMIs were attached via template switching, each with a 6-nucleotide sample barcode. Using the 5' RACE reads, TCRdb records one entry per CDR3 protein without DNA. The sample includes roughly 170,000 distinct CDR3 sequences. Per germline, CDR1 MNHEY and CDR2 SVGAGI. The CDR3 is 13 amino acids. Unfractionated whole blood yielded total RNA, and T cells were not sorted. The specimen was blood. The rearrangement links TRBV6-5 to TRBJ2-7. The TCR was taken from a human donor with ulcerative colitis or Crohn's disease, or a healthy co-twin of an affected twin (not recorded which). CDR3 in amino acids: CASSYSSGSEQYF.